Detailed here is one T cell receptor beta chain. Antigen specificity is unknown. This specimen belongs to a study of shared clonotypes between healthy human individuals. Study-level points and caveats: Sorted-subset samples were not fully sequenced, rarefaction indicated.

Germline CDR1 and CDR2: SGHAT and FQNNGV. This CDR3 spans 14 amino acids. V lost 6 bases to trimming and J lost 2 bases, with 14 bases between them. Only in-frame clones appear in the TCRdb table, and some are missing; sequencing was by immunoSEQ multiplex PCR. This table has approximately 1,500,000 clones, 98% appearing once. J is TRBJ2-7 and V is TRBV11-2; TRBD2 might be the D (6 bases). Sample: naive CD4+ T cells sorted from blood. Subset meaning: CD45RA+ positively selected. The source of this sequence is a man aged 25 to 40 in good health. The CDR3 bases are TGTGCCAGCAGTTACCACTCGGGAGCCTACGAGCAGTACTTC. The encoded protein is CASSYHSGAYEQYF. Complete variable domain (other parts from reference TRBV11-2 and TRBJ2-7): EAGVAQSPRYKIIEKRQSVAFWCNPISGHATLYWYQQILGQGPKLLIQFQNNGVVDDSQLPKDRFSAERLKGVDSTLKIQPAKLEDSAVYLCASSYHSGAYEQYFGPGTRLTVT.